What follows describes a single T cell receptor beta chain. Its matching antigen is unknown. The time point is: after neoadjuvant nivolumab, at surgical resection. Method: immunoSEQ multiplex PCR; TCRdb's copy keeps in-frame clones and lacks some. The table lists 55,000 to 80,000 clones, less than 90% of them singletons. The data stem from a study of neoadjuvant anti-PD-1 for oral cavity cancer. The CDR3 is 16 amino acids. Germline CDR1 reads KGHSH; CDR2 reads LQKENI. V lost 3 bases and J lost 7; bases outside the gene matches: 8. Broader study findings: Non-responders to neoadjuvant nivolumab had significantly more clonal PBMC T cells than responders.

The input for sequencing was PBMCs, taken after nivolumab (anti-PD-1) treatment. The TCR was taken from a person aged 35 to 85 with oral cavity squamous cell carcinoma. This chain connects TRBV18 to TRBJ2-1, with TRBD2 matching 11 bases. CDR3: CASSPYTSGGGNEQFF. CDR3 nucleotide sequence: TGTGCCAGCTCACCTTACACTAGCGGGGGAGGGAATGAGCAGTTCTTC. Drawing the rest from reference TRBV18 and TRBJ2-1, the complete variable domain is NAGVMQNPRHLVRRRGQEARLRCSPMKGHSHVYWYRQLPEEGLKFMVYLQKENIIDESGMPKERFSAEFPKEGPSILRIQQVVRGDSAAYFCASSPYTSGGGNEQFFGPGTRLTVL.